Described below is a single TCR beta chain sequence and its context. Its specificity is not known. This sample is part of a study of CD8 T cells in Susac syndrome. Study-wide points: The CD4+ T cell repertoires from Susac syndrome exhibited no clonal expansion. The study's TCR sequencing and HLA analysis drew on a certain number of individuals. That number was acknowledged as relatively small.

RNA, at about 0.45 to 1 ug, was reverse transcribed with random hexamers. One entry per CDR3 protein, called by TCRdb with MiXCR from the immunoSEQ multiplex PCR reads. The sample carries under 200,000 distinct CDR3 sequences, approximately 94% recorded once. Trimming took 5 bases from V and 7 from J, leaving 16 bases between them. Germline V gives CDR1 SGHRS, CDR2 YFSETQ. The CDR3 runs 13 residues. The V and J genes are TRBV5-1 and TRBJ2-7; D is possibly TRBD1 or TRBD2 (5 bases each). The sequencing sample was made of CD4+ T cells from PBMCs. The TCR comes from a human donor with Susac syndrome. In nucleotides, the CDR3 is TGCGCCAGCAGTCGGGGCGAGTCCATTGAGCAGTACTTC. Its translation: CASSRGESIEQYF. Supplemented by reference TRBV5-1 and TRBJ2-7, the full variable domain reads KAGVTQTPRYLIKTRGQQVTLSCSPISGHRSVSWYQQTPGQGLQFLFEYFSETQRNKGNFPGRFSGRQFSNSRSEMNVSTLELGDSALYLCASSRGESIEQYFGPGTRLTVT.